Presented here are 29 T cell receptor beta chains from one specimen sequenced in a study of blood T cell repertoires in COVID-19. Clones were sequenced by immunoSEQ multiplex PCR, and TCRdb holds only the in-frame ones, with some missing. The data show around 250,000 clones, roughly 84% seen once. Sample: peripheral blood. These TCRs come from a woman aged 40 to 50 who had recovered from COVID-19.

The V call is TRBV15, the J call TRBJ1-1, with D unresolved. Trimming removed 1 base at V and 2 bases at J, with 14 bases between. The CDR3 length is 16 residues. The germline CDR1 and CDR2 sequences are LNHNV and YYDKDF (reference sequence). The CDR3 spells CATSRGRVPPNTEAFF. CDR3 sequence (DNA): TGTGCCACCAGCAGAGGTCGGGTCCCTCCTAACACTGAAGCTTTCTTT.

This clone was seen once. The chain uses TRBV28 and TRBJ2-4, with D unclear. The CDR3 is made up of 12 amino acids. Trimming took 3 bases from V and 7 from J, leaving 7 bases between them. The germline V gene encodes CDR1 MDHEN and CDR2 SYDVKM. The CDR3 nucleotides read TGTGCCAGCAGTTTTGCAGATAACATTCAGTACTTC. Its protein product is CASSFADNIQYF. The variable domain in full, with the rest retrieved from reference TRBV28 and TRBJ2-4, is DVKVTQSSRYLVKRTGEKVFLECVQDMDHENMFWYRQDPGLGLRLIYFSYDVKMKEKGDIPEGYSVSREKKERFSLILESASTNQTSMYLCASSFADNIQYFGAGTRLSVL.

This clone was recorded at least ten times. V and J are TRBV27 and TRBJ1-6; TRBD1 agrees at 7 bases. V shed 5 bases and J 7 bases; nucleotides not matched to a gene: 5. Per germline, CDR1 MNHEY and CDR2 SMNVEV (reference sequence). This CDR3 spans 14 amino acids. This CDR3 is CASSVQGFNSPLHF. In DNA, the CDR3 is TGTGCCAGCAGTGTACAGGGGTTCAATTCACCCCTCCACTTT.

V is TRBV19 and J is TRBJ2-1; 10 positions match TRBD1. Germline-derived CDR1 and CDR2 are LNHDA and SQIVND (reference sequence). CDR3 length equals 16 residues. V dropped 1 base and J dropped 7; count of bases not matched to a gene: 7. CDR3: CASSIVWDRGRNEQFF. The CDR3 DNA is TGTGCCAGTAGTATAGTTTGGGACAGGGGCCGGAATGAGCAGTTCTTC.

This sequence joins TRBV29-1 and TRBJ1-1; D gene ambiguous. Germline values: CDR1 SQVTM, CDR2 ANQGSEA. V was shortened by 7 bases and J by 8 bases, with 11 bases between the two germline ends. The CDR3 runs to 10 residues. The CDR3 spells CSAAGIEAFF. The DNA for the CDR3 is TGCAGCGCTGCGGGCATAGAAGCTTTCTTT.

The chain recombines TRBV19 with TRBJ1-2, with D maybe TRBD1 (5 bases). Trimming cost V 6 bases and J 8 bases, with 16 bases left between them. Germline CDR1 reads LNHDA; CDR2 reads SQIVND (reference sequence). The length of the CDR3 is 13 residues. The CDR3 spells CASRRSAGGGYTF. The CDR3 DNA sequence: TGTGCCAGTAGGAGGTCAGCCGGGGGGGGCTACACCTTC.

This clone has a handful of counts. The gene calls are TRBV30 and TRBJ2-7; D is unclear. The CDR3 extends over 15 amino acids. Per germline, CDR1 GTSNPN and CDR2 SVGIG (reference sequence). V was trimmed by 0 bases and J by 0 bases, leaving 12 bases between them. CDR3 loop: CAWSVHSLGSYEQYF. The CDR3 DNA is TGTGCCTGGAGTGTCCACAGTCTTGGCTCCTACGAGCAGTACTTC.

J is TRBJ2-1 and V is TRBV11-2, with D tentatively TRBD1 (5 bases). V lost 0 bases to trimming and J lost 7 bases, with 10 bases between them. Germline CDR1 reads SGHAT; CDR2 reads FQNNGV. This CDR3 has 14 amino acids. The CDR3: CASSLERQLNEQFF. CDR3 sequence (DNA): TGTGCCAGCAGCTTAGAGCGACAGCTAAATGAGCAGTTCTTC.

This chain connects TRBV3-1 (or the pseudogene TRBV3-2) to TRBJ2-7; D not resolved. With 0 bases removed from V and 0 bases from J, the gap between germline ends came to 12 bases. The CDR3 runs to 16 residues. Looked up from germline, CDR1 is LGHDT and CDR2 is YNNKEL (reference sequence). CDR3 sequence: CASSQEGVSSSYEQYF. In DNA, the CDR3 is TGTGCCAGCAGCCAAGAGGGCGTCTCGAGCTCCTACGAGCAGTACTTC.

The chain links TRBV7-9 to TRBJ2-2, with D perhaps matching TRBD1 (6 bases). CDR3 length: 13 amino acids. Germline lookup yields CDR1 SEHNR and CDR2 FQNEAQ (reference sequence). The germline V and J ends were trimmed by 5 bases and 5 bases, with 9 bases remaining between them. CDR3 residues: CASSATGTGELFF. Here the CDR3 DNA reads TGTGCCAGCAGCGCCACAGGGACCGGGGAGCTGTTTTTT.

Note on this clone: The same CDR3 is also encoded by other DNA sequences in this sample. The chain joins TRBV5-1 to TRBJ2-5; 8 bases line up with TRBD1. CDR1 is SGHRS, CDR2 YFSETQ, per germline. CDR3 size: 14 residues. V shed 2 bases, J shed 5 bases, and the junction held 5 bases outside the gene matches. In nucleotides, the CDR3 is TGCGCCAGCAGCTTAGGACAGGGATCGGAGACCCAGTACTTC. Translation: CASSLGQGSETQYF.

This clone has more than one count but fewer than ten. The same CDR3 arises from other DNA sequences in this sample as well. Written as DNA, the CDR3 is TGTGCCAGCAGTTACTCGCTGGACAGCTCCTACGAGCAGTACTTC. Its protein product is CASSYSLDSSYEQYF. The V and J genes are TRBV6-5 and TRBJ2-7; maybe TRBD1 (6 bases). V lost 0 bases and J 0 bases, leaving 9 bases between the germline ends. The CDR3 extends over 15 amino acids. Germline-derived CDR1 and CDR2 are MNHEY and SVGAGI.

The CDR3 region is CASSTGGMAGETQYF. The CDR3 DNA sequence: TGTGCCAGCAGCACCGGTGGAATGGCGGGAGAGACCCAGTACTTC. This chain joins TRBV7-7 and TRBJ2-5; TRBD2 might be the D (5 bases). There are 15 residues in the CDR3. Between the trimmed V and J ends, which lost 5 bases and 4 bases, there was a span of 17 bases. Looked up from germline, CDR1 is SSHAT and CDR2 is FNYEAQ (reference sequence).

The chain links TRBV6-5 to TRBJ2-2, with 7 bases lining up with TRBD1. Germline CDR1 is MNHEY and CDR2 is SVGAGI. The CDR3 is 15 amino acids. The J segment lost 8 bases and the V segment lost 2 bases, leaving 8 bases of the junction unmatched. CDR3 bases: TGTGCCAGCAGTTACCGTAGACAGGGATCGGGGGAGCTGTTTTTT. Protein: CASSYRRQGSGELFF.

This chain uses TRBV5-6 with TRBJ2-7; D ambiguous. The CDR3 consists of 15 residues. In germline, CDR1 is SGHDT, CDR2 YYEEEE. The germline V and J ends were trimmed by 4 bases and 1 base, with 15 bases remaining between them. The CDR3 sequence: CASSQFSQFSYEQYF. In nucleotides, the CDR3 is TGTGCCAGCAGCCAATTCTCCCAGTTTTCCTACGAGCAGTACTTC.

DNA of the CDR3: TGTGCCAGCAGTGAAGCCAGGGGACAGGGGATATGGGGCTCCTATAATTCACCCCTCCACTTT. This sequence encodes CASSEARGQGIWGSYNSPLHF. V gene TRBV2 combines with J gene TRBJ1-6; TRBD1 aligns across 10 bases. Losses at the gene ends were 0 bases for V and 0 bases for J; bases not matched to a gene: 11. The germline V gene encodes CDR1 SNHLY and CDR2 FYNNEI. The CDR3 sequence is 21 residues long.

Here the CDR3 DNA reads TGCGCCAGCAGCGATAACAGGGATGGGAGCAAAAACATTCAGTACTTC. Protein: CASSDNRDGSKNIQYF. The genes are TRBV5-1 and TRBJ2-4, with D possibly TRBD1 on 6 matching bases. The CDR3 extends over 16 amino acids. Trimming pared 4 bases from V and 3 bases from J, leaving 17 bases between. CDR1 and CDR2 (germline): SGHRS, YFSETQ. The complete variable domain, with remaining parts taken from reference TRBV5-1 and TRBJ2-4, reads KAGVTQTPRYLIKTRGQQVTLSCSPISGHRSVSWYQQTPGQGLQFLFEYFSETQRNKGNFPGRFSGRQFSNSRSEMNVSTLELGDSALYLCASSDNRDGSKNIQYFGAGTRLSVL.

For this clone: One end of the junction varies from germline; a read error may be responsible. The chain employs TRBV18 and TRBJ1-4; TRBD1 aligns across 10 bases. Germline V lookup: CDR1 KGHSH, CDR2 LQKENI. The CDR3 loop spans 14 amino acids. In DNA form, the CDR3 reads TGTGCCAGCTCACCTAGGGGAATCGGGACAGGGGCCCTTTTT. Encoded protein: CASSPRGIGTGALF.

V and J are TRBV6-5 and TRBJ1-2, with TRBD1 as a possible D gene (5 bases). Deletions cut 5 bases from V and 5 bases from J, with 12 bases between. In germline, CDR1 is MNHEY, CDR2 SVGAGI. CDR3 length equals 13 residues. The CDR3 protein is CASSQTEEYGYTF. As DNA, the CDR3 is TGTGCCAGCAGTCAGACAGAAGAATATGGCTACACCTTC.

The CDR3 nucleotides are TGTGCCAGCAAGGATGACAAGAACACTGAAGCTTTCTTT. This sequence encodes CASKDDKNTEAFF. J is TRBJ1-1 and V is TRBV28; D uncertain. In germline, CDR1 is MDHEN, CDR2 SYDVKM. There are 13 residues in the CDR3. V was clipped by 7 bases and J by 1 base, with 10 bases between them. The full variable domain, rest sourced from reference TRBV28 and TRBJ1-1, is DVKVTQSSRYLVKRTGEKVFLECVQDMDHENMFWYRQDPGLGLRLIYFSYDVKMKEKGDIPEGYSVSREKKERFSLILESASTNQTSMYLCASKDDKNTEAFFGQGTRLTVV.

This clone showed up just once. This chain connects TRBV11-3 to TRBJ2-5; D may be TRBD1 (6 bases). Looked up from germline, CDR1 is SGHNT and CDR2 is YENEEA. Deletions cut 5 bases from V and 5 bases from J, with 18 bases between. The length of the CDR3 is 15 residues. The CDR3 sequence: CASSPEARGRETQYF. The CDR3 coding sequence is TGTGCCAGCAGCCCAGAGGCCAGGGGACGGGAGACCCAGTACTTC.

J is TRBJ2-1 and V is TRBV27; perhaps TRBD2 as D (5 bases). The V gene's germline CDR1 is MNHEY and CDR2 SMNVEV (reference sequence). The CDR3 has 13 amino acids. V lost 2 bases and J 6 bases, leaving 8 bases between the germline ends. CDR3 DNA: TGTGCCAGCAGTTTAAAGGAGGTCAATGAGCAGTTCTTC. Residues: CASSLKEVNEQFF.

Many counts were recorded for this clone. The chain carries TRBV28 and TRBJ1-6; 7 bases are a match to TRBD1. Germline CDR1 reads MDHEN; CDR2 reads SYDVKM. The CDR3 contains 11 residues. The DNA for the CDR3 is TGTGCGGCAGGGGGTAATTCACCCCTCCACTTT. It encodes CAAGGNSPLHF.

The chain recombines TRBV29-1 with TRBJ2-3; weak D call: TRBD1 (5 bases). Trimming took 8 bases from V and 6 from J, leaving 9 bases between them. The CDR3 is made up of 10 amino acids. Germline V gene data show CDR1 as SQVTM and CDR2 as ANQGSEA. The CDR3, as DNA: TGCAGCAGTTACAGGGATACGCAGTATTTT. Protein: CSSYRDTQYF.

The CDR3 DNA reads TGTGCCAGCAGTTTAGGGACAGGGAGGTACGAGCAGTACTTC. Translated, it gives CASSLGTGRYEQYF. This rearrangement joins TRBV28 to TRBJ2-7; 9 bases fit TRBD1. Germline loops: CDR1 MDHEN, CDR2 SYDVKM. Germline trimming cut 2 bases from V and 4 bases from J; bases unmatched to any gene: 3. The CDR3 is 14 residues long.

The rearrangement links TRBV2 to TRBJ1-2, with D possibly TRBD1 on 5 matching bases. The CDR3 totals 12 residues. V gave up 7 bases and J gave up 7 bases, with 13 bases separating them. CDR1 and CDR2 (germline): SNHLY, FYNNEI. CDR3 in amino acids: CASTAGGAGYTF. The CDR3 bases are TGTGCCAGCACTGCAGGTGGGGCTGGCTACACCTTC.

The chain uses TRBV5-1 and TRBJ2-2, with TRBD1 identical over 8 bases. V lost 3 bases to trimming and J lost 3 bases; unmatched junction nucleotides: 10. CDR3 length equals 17 residues. Germline-derived CDR1 and CDR2 are SGHRS and YFSETQ. CDR3 DNA: TGCGCCAGCAGCTATCTTACAGGGGGTATAGACACCGGGGAGCTGTTTTTT. Amino acid sequence: CASSYLTGGIDTGELFF.

The chain combines TRBV28 with TRBJ2-3; TRBD2 agrees at 10 bases. CDR1 is MDHEN, CDR2 SYDVKM, per germline. The CDR3 contains 15 residues. V was clipped by 10 bases and J by 0 bases; unmatched bases: 7. CDR3 in amino acids: CATFSGGPSTDTQYF. Written as DNA, the CDR3 is TGTGCCACCTTTAGCGGGGGGCCTAGCACAGATACGCAGTATTTT.

The chain is built from TRBV30 and TRBJ1-2; D is unresolved. Germline V gene sequence: CDR1 GTSNPN, CDR2 SVGIG (reference sequence). V shed 4 bases and J shed 10 bases, with 13 bases lying between them. This CDR3 spans 11 amino acids. DNA of the CDR3: TGTGCCTGGAACCGGGCCCGGGACTACACCTTC. Encoded protein: CAWNRARDYTF.